Listed below are T cell receptor beta chains from one sample, sequenced in a study of T cells in Graves' hyperthyroidism and ophthalmopathy. TCRdb recomputed calls from the multiplex PCR reads with MiXCR, one row per CDR3 protein. Of 300,000 or so distinct CDR3 sequences listed, about a sixth are singletons. The source material was blood. Every receptor here comes from a woman aged 60-75 years with Graves' ophthalmopathy. CDR3s leave out the opening cysteine and the closing phenylalanine or tryptophan.

v_call	j_call	cdr3_aa
TRBV27	TRBJ2-1	ASSPGTSGFNEQF
TRBV6-2/TRBV6-3	TRBJ2-7	ASRRLAGGPGEQY
TRBV5-1	TRBJ2-2	ASSLTWDRGRYANTGELF
TRBV20-1	TRBJ2-7	SAQGTGGSEQY
TRBV4-2	TRBJ2-7	ASSPRDRGQSYEQY
TRBV7-3	TRBJ2-3	ASSLSPSVDTQY
TRBV29-1	TRBJ1-2	SGGGQGSYGYT
TRBV6-1	TRBJ2-1	ASSEARNYNEQF
TRBV27	TRBJ2-3	ASSPNGGTQALNTQY
TRBV24-1	TRBJ2-3	ATSQGSADTQY
TRBV25-1	TRBJ2-1	ASSVGGKDEQF
TRBV2	TRBJ2-7	ASSVRPLEGY
TRBV9	TRBJ2-4	ASSTQPGQGINIQY
TRBV6-2/TRBV6-3	TRBJ2-7	ASSYGPRDTYEQY
TRBV9	TRBJ2-3	ASSVGWASTDTQY
TRBV18	TRBJ1-5	ASSAGTGSNQPQH
TRBV20-1	TRBJ2-7	SASGRAGWSYEQY
TRBV5-1	TRBJ2-1	ASSWTSGGALGNEQF
TRBV6-2/TRBV6-3	TRBJ2-7	ASSPGGNEQY
TRBV24-1	TRBJ2-2	ATSGGSLTGELF
TRBV19	TRBJ1-2	ASTDGPGYGYT
TRBV11-2	TRBJ2-3	ASSLLAGVTDTQY
TRBV6-2/TRBV6-3	TRBJ1-5	ASSYKGKSNQPQH
TRBV4-1	TRBJ2-1	ASSQETGWNEQF
TRBV20-1	TRBJ1-4	SARASGTGNEKLF
TRBV27	TRBJ2-2	ASSAWAVNTGELF
TRBV12-3/TRBV12-4	TRBJ2-2	ASSLGEDTGELF
TRBV19	TRBJ2-2	ASRPLEGANTGELF
TRBV4-3	TRBJ2-7	ASSQDRQVTYEQY
TRBV18	TRBJ2-7	ASSPPSLAGDEQY
TRBV29-1	TRBJ1-3	SDQRGPGNTIY
TRBV29-1	TRBJ2-3	SAGLAGGTDTQY
TRBV20-1	TRBJ1-6	SARTGNSPLH